This TCR beta chain was profiled in a study of identical twins (dated by TCRdb to the mid-2010s). For context, the study as a whole: TCR alpha and beta repertoires from monozygotic twins, unrelated adults of various ages and cord blood were deep-sequenced to test whether fetal clonotypes persist. Replicate twin experiments were performed at different times using different library preparation protocols to rule out contamination.

From the cysteine up to the phenylalanine, the CDR3 has a length of 15 residues. Just CDR3 DNA is preserved here, 45 bases in frame from base 1. According to the germline V gene, CDR1 reads SGHRS and CDR2 reads YFSETQ. Germline trimming: 5 bases from V, 7 bases from J; junction bases outside gene matches: 12. Points the paper makes about the study in general: Invariant T cells such as MAIT and iNKT could partly confound zero-insertion analyses, though diverse VJ usage argued against this for most clonotypes. A weaker excess of twin sharing was found in beta out-of-frame sequences because the signal-to-noise ratio was lowered by fewer shared sequences. Fewer insertions were carried by abundant cord blood beta clonotypes, a similar but weaker trend appeared in young adult naive repertoires, and no such trend appeared in memory repertoires. Because the same donors could not be followed over many years, the conclusions depended on cross-sectional statistical analysis. Out-of-frame TCR alpha sequences shared between twins showed an excess of low generation-probability sequences compared with coincidental sharing between unrelated individuals. Recombination models systematically underestimated out-of-frame TCR alpha sharing in monozygotic twins but agreed with sharing between unrelated individuals.

Preparation of the library involved 5' RACE. The sequencer listed for this sample is Illumina HiSeq 2000. Template switching introduced a universal primer binding site; the final cDNA contained a unique molecular identifier, enabling accurate counting of TCR cDNA molecules. Specific primers in the conserved constant-segment region were used to synthesize first-strand cDNA for the TCR alpha and beta chains. To control for contamination, every cDNA library was double barcoded, receiving both a SMART-Mk sample barcode and Illumina barcodes. TruSeq adapter sequences along with Illumina sample barcodes were introduced in two successive PCR steps. Sequencing of the TCR alpha and beta cDNA libraries was done on the Illumina HiSeq platform using custom primers. On the study's bioinformatics: Raw reads were processed with MiGEC to extract unique molecular identifiers, and MiXCR was used to determine CDR3 positions. Recombination models were inferred per individual with the repgenHMM and IGoR tools using an EM algorithm. Shared clonotype analysis was performed with the tcR package in R, normalizing sharing by the product of cloneset sizes. To study raw recombination free of thymic and clonal selection effects, out-of-frame nonproductive sequences were analyzed. TCRdb took the public reads, trimmed them with fastp at Q25, ran MiXCR for clone calling and kept in-frame beta chains. Here each entry gathers all rows of one CDR3 protein and keeps the most common genes and DNA. The V and J calls and clone size are TCRdb's, not the authors'. A total of about 220,000 distinct CDR3 sequences appear in this sample, 6% to 8.5% of them only once. Jointly, the top ten make up 5.4% of the sample.

Only healthy Caucasian donors were included. The twin cohort consisted of three pairs of female monozygotic twins, all aged about 18 to 29 years. Positive isolation kits from Invitrogen were used to isolate the CD4+ and CD8+ T cell populations. This clonotype has at least ten counts. The clone's antigen remains unknown. Base-call qualities are not available, and no considerably larger clone is one nucleotide away. This sample was shared with a second study, whose subject was yellow fever vaccine responses in identical twins. Reported in the second study: According to the authors, the vaccine-induced T cell response in identical twins seemed to be partly convergent and partly specific to each individual. In the study, vaccine-responding T cell clones were precisely tracked in identical twins.

The TCR was taken from a woman aged 18-30 years in good health. Sequenced material: CD8+ T cells sorted from blood. The chain was built from TRBV5-1 and TRBJ2-1; 7 junctional bases match TRBD2. The CDR3 protein: CASRVGEGLENEQFF. DNA sequence: TGCGCCAGCAGGGTTGGGGAGGGCCTAGAGAATGAGCAGTTCTTC.